This T cell receptor (beta chain) derives from a study of vaccination and CD4 T cells after COVID-19. Turning to this clonotype: Its antigen is unknown.

The assay that was used to sequence DNA from cultured CD4+ T cells was the Oncomine TCR Beta short-read assay. In this case, cultured CD4+ T cells provided the extracted genomic DNA. One entry per CDR3 protein results from TCRdb running MiXCR on the PCR reads. This sample yields around 9,000 distinct CDR3 sequences, of which 31% are seen a single time; about a fifth belongs to the top ten. Noted treatment: approximately nine-day PBMC culture with coronavirus spike peptide pools or control peptides (ViraFEST assay). Pre-COVID-19 pandemic sampling (2011-2018) yielded the unexposed donor's CD4+ T cells. Sequenced: CD4+ T cells from blood, cultured in vitro. The sequence derives from a human donor in good health.

The CDR3 DNA reads TGTGCCATCAGCGAATTGACTAGGGCCTACAATGAGCAGTTCTTC. Its translation: CAISELTRAYNEQFF. The genes are TRBV10-3 and TRBJ2-1; possible D gene TRBD2, 6 bases. The V gene's germline CDR1 is ENHRY and CDR2 SYGVKD. The CDR3 length is 15 residues. V lost 6 bases to trimming and J lost 2 bases, with 14 bases between them.